This T cell receptor beta chain was obtained from a study of cytomegalovirus exposure and HLA in healthy donors. Overall study results and limits: Reportedly, HLA-A and HLA-B alleles of most subjects were accurately predicted from TCR beta. The majority of CMV-associated TCR beta chains were reported as apparently HLA-restricted in a later analysis.

The PCR had 60 Vbeta and 13 Jbeta primers. Only in-frame clones appear in the TCRdb table, and some are missing; sequencing was by immunoSEQ multiplex PCR. The table records 200,000 to 250,000 clones, around 88% of them present only once. This CDR3 region has 15 residues. CDR1 and CDR2 (germline): SNHLY, FYNNEI. The V segment lost 5 bases and the J segment 5 bases; nucleotides outside the gene matches: 6. As for this clone: Its cognate antigen is unknown.

This sequence originates from a young woman in good health and CMV-seronegative. V gene TRBV2 combines with J gene TRBJ1-4, with 9 bases fitting TRBD1. Sequencing input: PBMCs. The CDR3 spells CASSNSGTGNEKLFF. The CDR3, as DNA: TGTGCCAGCAGTAACTCCGGGACAGGGAATGAAAAACTGTTTTTT. The full variable domain, its missing parts supplied by reference TRBV2 and TRBJ1-4, is EPEVTQTPSHQVTQMGQEVILRCVPISNHLYFYWYRQILGQKVEFLVSFYNNEISEKSEIFDDQFSVERPDGSNFTLKIRSTKLEDSAMYFCASSNSGTGNEKLFFGSGTQLSVL.